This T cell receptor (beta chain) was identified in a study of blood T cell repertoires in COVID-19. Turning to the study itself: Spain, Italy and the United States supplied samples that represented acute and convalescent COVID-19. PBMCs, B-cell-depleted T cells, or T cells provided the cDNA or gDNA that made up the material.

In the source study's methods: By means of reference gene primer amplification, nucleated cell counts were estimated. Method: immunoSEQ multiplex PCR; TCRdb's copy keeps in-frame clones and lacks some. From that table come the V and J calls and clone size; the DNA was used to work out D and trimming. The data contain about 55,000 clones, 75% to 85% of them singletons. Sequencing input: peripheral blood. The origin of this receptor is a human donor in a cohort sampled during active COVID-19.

CDR3: CATSRGGSDTQYF. As DNA, the CDR3 is TGTGCCACCAGCAGAGGGGGCTCAGATACGCAGTATTTT. The chain has TRBV15 and TRBJ2-3; perhaps TRBD1 as D (5 bases). This CDR3 is 13 amino acids long. The germline V and J ends were trimmed by 1 base and 4 bases, with 6 bases remaining between them. Germline V CDR1 and CDR2: LNHNV, YYDKDF (reference sequence).